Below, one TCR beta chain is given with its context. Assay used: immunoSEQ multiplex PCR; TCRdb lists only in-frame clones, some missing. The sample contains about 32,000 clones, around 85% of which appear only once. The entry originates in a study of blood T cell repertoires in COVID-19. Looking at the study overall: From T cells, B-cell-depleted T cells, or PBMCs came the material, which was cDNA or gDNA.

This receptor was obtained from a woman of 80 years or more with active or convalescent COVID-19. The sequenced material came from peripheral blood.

The CDR3 loop reads CASSLRTGGRGEKLFF. CDR3 sequence (DNA): TGTGCCAGCAGCTTAAGGACAGGGGGTCGAGGAGAAAAACTGTTTTTT. V and J are TRBV11-3 and TRBJ1-4, with 10 positions matching TRBD1. CDR1 is SGHNT and CDR2 is YENEEA in the germline V gene. This CDR3 comprises 16 residues. J was trimmed by 8 bases and V by 2 bases; bases with no gene match: 8.